Listed here are 14 T cell receptor beta chains from one sample, sequenced in a study of CD8+CD57+ T cells in acquired aplastic anemia. The use of genomic DNA as template underpinned the TCR beta VDJ and CDR3 profiling. TCRdb called the reads again in MiXCR, with one record for every CDR3 protein. The table includes roughly 300,000 distinct CDR3 sequences, around 60% detected once. Sequencing was carried out using sorted CD4+, CD8+, or CD8+CD57+ T cells (not recorded which) from PBMCs. The receptors were sampled from a human donor with severe aplastic anemia or a healthy control (not recorded which).

The chain uses TRBV2 and TRBJ2-1, with TRBD2 matching over 7 bases. Germline lookup yields CDR1 SNHLY and CDR2 FYNNEI. The CDR3 is made up of 14 amino acids. V lost 7 bases to trimming and J lost 8 bases; unmatched junction nucleotides: 11. Here the CDR3 reads CASTLGGGPDEQFF. CDR3 nucleotides: TGTGCCAGCACCCTGGGGGGAGGGCCGGATGAGCAGTTCTTC.

The rearrangement links TRBV20-1 to TRBJ1-2; possibly TRBD1 for D (6 bases). Germline CDR1 DFQATT, CDR2 SNEGSKA (reference sequence). The germline V and J ends were trimmed by 6 bases and 4 bases, with 18 bases remaining between them. The CDR3 has 14 amino acids. CDR3 DNA: TGCAGTGCGAGACAGGCGGGCGGCTTCTATGGCTACACCTTC. As protein: CSARQAGGFYGYTF.

The chain's CDR3 is CASSVGQSNQPQHF. DNA for the CDR3: TGTGCCAGCAGCGTCGGCCAGAGCAATCAGCCCCAGCATTTT. The chain links TRBV9 to TRBJ1-5; D unclear. V was trimmed by 2 bases and J by 1 base, leaving 7 bases between them. The CDR3 has 14 residues. CDR1 is SGDLS and CDR2 is YYNGEE in the germline V gene.

The chain recombines TRBV11-2 with TRBJ2-5, with 14 bases lining up with TRBD2. Germline V gene lookup returns CDR1 SGHAT and CDR2 FQNNGV. This CDR3 is built from 20 residues. The ends lost 5 bases at V and 4 bases at J; junction bases unmatched: 18. In DNA, the CDR3 is TGTGCCAGCAGCCCCGGCTTGGATTCGGGACTAGCGGGGGAAGGAGAGACCCAGTACTTC. Its protein product is CASSPGLDSGLAGEGETQYF.

The chain is built from TRBV12-3 or TRBV12-4 and TRBJ2-5, with TRBD2 as a possible D gene (6 bases). The CDR3 consists of 15 residues. V lost 5 bases and J lost 2, with 15 bases in between. CDR3 sequence (DNA): TGTGCCAGCAGTCATCCCACTAGCCGGCAAGAGACCCAGTACTTC. Translated: CASSHPTSRQETQYF.

The chain combines TRBV5-1 with TRBJ2-7; D gene ambiguous. The germline CDR1 and CDR2 sequences are SGHRS and YFSETQ. V lost 2 bases and J lost 0, with 9 bases in between. The CDR3 has 14 residues. The CDR3 coding sequence is TGCGCCAGCAGCTTCCTAGAGAGCTCCTACGAGCAGTACTTC. It translates to CASSFLESSYEQYF.

The chain carries TRBV7-9 and TRBJ2-1; the match to TRBD2 covers 10 bases. Germline CDR1 and CDR2: SEHNR and FQNEAQ (reference sequence). Trimming removed 1 base from V and 7 bases from J; junction bases left unmatched: 7. This CDR3 region has 16 residues. The CDR3 DNA is TGTGCCAGCAGCTTAGTGGGTCTAGCGGGGGTTAATGAGCAGTTCTTC. Protein: CASSLVGLAGVNEQFF.

This sequence joins TRBV2 and TRBJ1-5; D perhaps matches TRBD1 (6 bases). CDR1 is SNHLY and CDR2 is FYNNEI in the germline V gene. Trimming removed 6 bases from V and 2 bases from J, with 11 bases in between. The CDR3 consists of 14 residues. The CDR3 DNA reads as TGTGCCAGCAGACAGGGTAACGGCAATCAGCCCCAGCATTTT. Its translation: CASRQGNGNQPQHF.

This clonotype has only a few counts. The J gene is TRBJ1-5, the V gene TRBV3-1, with D unresolved. The CDR3 runs to 13 residues. The germline V gene encodes CDR1 LGHDT and CDR2 YNNKEL (reference sequence). V was cut by 2 bases and J by 1 base, with 3 bases left in between. DNA of the CDR3: TGTGCCAGCAGCCAATCCAGCAATCAGCCCCAGCATTTT. It translates to CASSQSSNQPQHF.

The table lists this clonotype with a count of one. Relative to the germline gene, one junction end is altered; a read error may explain this. The chain uses TRBV7-9 and TRBJ1-1; tentative D call: TRBD1 (6 bases). CDR3 length: 19 residues. The germline CDR1 and CDR2 sequences are SEHNR and FQNEAQ (reference sequence). In DNA form, the CDR3 reads TGCGCCAGCAGCCAAGAGGGGGGTGGGGTTTACGGGGTGAACACTGAAGCTTTCTTT. This codes for CASSQEGGGVYGVNTEAFF.

This clonotype was seen repeatedly, ten times or more. The J gene is TRBJ1-1, the V gene TRBV5-1; D gene uncertain. The CDR3 loop spans 13 amino acids. Germline CDR1 SGHRS, CDR2 YFSETQ. The V gene lost 7 bases and the J gene lost 2 bases, with 12 bases spanning the gap. The CDR3, as DNA: TGCGCCAGCCGGCGATCAGATAACACTGAAGCTTTCTTT. Encoded protein: CASRRSDNTEAFF.

This chain links TRBV20-1 with TRBJ2-7; D unclear. The CDR3 is 14 amino acids. Trimming cost V 3 bases and J 0 bases, with 12 bases left between them. In germline, CDR1 is DFQATT, CDR2 SNEGSKA (reference sequence). CDR3: CSASDFHSSYEQYF. As DNA, the CDR3 is TGCAGTGCTAGTGACTTCCACAGCTCCTACGAGCAGTACTTC.

V is TRBV7-2 and J is TRBJ2-1; 12 nucleotides agree with TRBD2. The J call is uncertain, as TRBJ2-7 better fits the DNA end. Germline loops: CDR1 SGHTA, CDR2 FQGNSA. The CDR3 runs to 17 residues. CDR3 protein: CASSYLGASGGAEEQYF. CDR3 DNA: TGTGCCAGCAGCTACTTAGGGGCTAGCGGGGGGGCCGAAGAGCAGTACTTC.

The gene calls are TRBV10-3 and TRBJ2-1; TRBD2 might be the D (6 bases). The CDR3 runs 14 residues. CDR1 ENHRY and CDR2 SYGVKD come from the germline V gene. V lost 4 bases and J lost 5, with 12 bases in between. The DNA for the CDR3 is TGTGCCATCAGTGCATTTAGCGGTAACAATGAGCAGTTCTTC. This gives the protein CAISAFSGNNEQFF.